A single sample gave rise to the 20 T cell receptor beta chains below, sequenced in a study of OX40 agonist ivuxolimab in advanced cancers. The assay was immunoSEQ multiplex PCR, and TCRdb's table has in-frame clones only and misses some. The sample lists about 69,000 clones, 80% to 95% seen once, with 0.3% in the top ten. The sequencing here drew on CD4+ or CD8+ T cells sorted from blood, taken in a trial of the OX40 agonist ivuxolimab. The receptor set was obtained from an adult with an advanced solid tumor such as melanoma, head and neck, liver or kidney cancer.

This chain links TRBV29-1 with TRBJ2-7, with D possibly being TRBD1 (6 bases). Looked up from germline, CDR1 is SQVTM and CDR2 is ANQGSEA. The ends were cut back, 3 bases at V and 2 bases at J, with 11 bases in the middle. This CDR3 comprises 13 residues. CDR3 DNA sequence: TGCAGCGTTGATATAACAGGGACCTACGAGCAGTACTTC. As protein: CSVDITGTYEQYF.

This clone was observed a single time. The CDR3 region has the DNA TGTGCCAGCAGTTACTCACAGGGGCGGAATCAGCCCCAGCATTTT. Translation gives CASSYSQGRNQPQHF. V usage is TRBV6-6 and J usage is TRBJ1-5; TRBD1 matches 7 bases. The V gene end was trimmed by 0 bases and the J gene end by 4 bases; junction bases not matched to a gene: 3. From germline, CDR1 is MNHNY and CDR2 SVGAGI (reference sequence). The CDR3 loop spans 15 amino acids.

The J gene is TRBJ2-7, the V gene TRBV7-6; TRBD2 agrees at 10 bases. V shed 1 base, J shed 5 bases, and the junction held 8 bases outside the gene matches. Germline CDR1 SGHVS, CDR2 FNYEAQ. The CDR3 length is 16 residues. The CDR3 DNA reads TGTGCCAGCAGCTTAGTGGTAGCGGGAGGCCCCCACGAGCAGTACTTC. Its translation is CASSLVVAGGPHEQYF.

The CDR3 coding sequence is TGCGCCAGCAGCTTGGGGGGGCCACAAGAGACCCAGTACTTC. It translates to CASSLGGPQETQYF. The chain recombines TRBV5-1 with TRBJ2-5; D is perhaps TRBD1 (6 bases). The CDR3 extends over 14 amino acids. Trimming stripped 0 bases from V and 2 bases from J, with 8 bases between. CDR1 is SGHRS, CDR2 YFSETQ, per germline.

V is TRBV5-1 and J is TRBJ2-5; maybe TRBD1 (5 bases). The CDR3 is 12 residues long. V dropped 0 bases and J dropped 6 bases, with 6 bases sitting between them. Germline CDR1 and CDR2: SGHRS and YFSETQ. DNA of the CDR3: TGCGCCAGCAGCTTGGGACAGCAGACCCAGTACTTC. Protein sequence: CASSLGQQTQYF.

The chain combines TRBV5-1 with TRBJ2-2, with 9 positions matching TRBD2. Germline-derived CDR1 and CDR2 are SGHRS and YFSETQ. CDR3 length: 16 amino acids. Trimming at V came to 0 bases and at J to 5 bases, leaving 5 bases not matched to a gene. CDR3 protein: CASSLDSGGVTGELFF. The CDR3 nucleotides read TGCGCCAGCAGCTTGGATAGCGGGGGCGTTACCGGGGAGCTGTTTTTT.

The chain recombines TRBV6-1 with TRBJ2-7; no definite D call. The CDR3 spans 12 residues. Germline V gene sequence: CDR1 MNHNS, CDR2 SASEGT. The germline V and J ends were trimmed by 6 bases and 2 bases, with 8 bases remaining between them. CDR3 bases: TGTGCCAGCAGGGAAAGGACCTACGAGCAGTACTTC. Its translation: CASRERTYEQYF.

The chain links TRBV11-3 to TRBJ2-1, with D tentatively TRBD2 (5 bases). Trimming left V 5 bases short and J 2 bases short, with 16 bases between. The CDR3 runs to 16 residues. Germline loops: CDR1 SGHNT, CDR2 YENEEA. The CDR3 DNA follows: TGTGCCAGCAGCCGCGGCTTAGCGTCGACCTACAATGAGCAGTTCTTC. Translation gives CASSRGLASTYNEQFF.

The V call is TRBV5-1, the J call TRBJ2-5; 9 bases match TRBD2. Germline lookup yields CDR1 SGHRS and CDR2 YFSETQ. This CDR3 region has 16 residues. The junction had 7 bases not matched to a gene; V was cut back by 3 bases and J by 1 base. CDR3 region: CASSWGATSGQETQYF. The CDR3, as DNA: TGCGCCAGCAGCTGGGGGGCGACTAGCGGCCAAGAGACCCAGTACTTC.

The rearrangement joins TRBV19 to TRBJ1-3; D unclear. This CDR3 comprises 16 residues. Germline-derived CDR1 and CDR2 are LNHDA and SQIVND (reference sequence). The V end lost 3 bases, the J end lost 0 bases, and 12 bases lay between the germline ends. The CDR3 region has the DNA TGTGCCAGTAGTATTCCTTGGGTGAGCTCTGGAAACACCATATATTTT. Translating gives CASSIPWVSSGNTIYF.

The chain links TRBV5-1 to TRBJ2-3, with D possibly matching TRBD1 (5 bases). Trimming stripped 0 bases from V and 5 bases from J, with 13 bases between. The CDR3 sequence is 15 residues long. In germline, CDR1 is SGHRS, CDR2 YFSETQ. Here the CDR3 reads CASSLGAGQVDTQYF. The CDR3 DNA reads TGCGCCAGCAGCTTGGGGGCAGGGCAGGTAGATACGCAGTATTTT.

CDR3 in DNA: TGTGCCAGCAGTGAATCGGGGACACCTAACTATGGCTACACCTTC. Amino acid sequence: CASSESGTPNYGYTF. The chain links TRBV2 to TRBJ1-2, with a possible D match to TRBD1 (6 bases). Trimming removed 2 bases from V and 0 bases from J, with 10 bases in between. The CDR3 extends over 15 amino acids. The germline CDR1 and CDR2 sequences are SNHLY and FYNNEI. Looking up the rest from reference TRBV2 and TRBJ1-2 gives the full variable domain: EPEVTQTPSHQVTQMGQEVILRCVPISNHLYFYWYRQILGQKVEFLVSFYNNEISEKSEIFDDQFSVERPDGSNFTLKIRSTKLEDSAMYFCASSESGTPNYGYTFGSGTRLTVV.

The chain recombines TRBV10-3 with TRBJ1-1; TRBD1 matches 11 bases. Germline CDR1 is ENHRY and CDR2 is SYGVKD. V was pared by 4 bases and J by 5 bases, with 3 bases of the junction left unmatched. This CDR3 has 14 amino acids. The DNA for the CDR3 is TGTGCCATCAGTGTTGGGACAGGGGGGACTGAAGCTTTCTTT. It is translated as CAISVGTGGTEAFF.

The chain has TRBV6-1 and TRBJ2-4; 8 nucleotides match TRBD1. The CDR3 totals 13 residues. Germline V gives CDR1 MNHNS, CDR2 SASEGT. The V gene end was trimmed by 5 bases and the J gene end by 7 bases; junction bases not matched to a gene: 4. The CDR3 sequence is CASSLTGVNIQYF. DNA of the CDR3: TGTGCCAGCAGTCTGACAGGGGTGAACATTCAGTACTTC.

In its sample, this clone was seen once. The CDR3 spells CASSLDRVNQPQHF. Here the CDR3 DNA reads TGTGCCAGCAGTCTTGACAGGGTTAATCAGCCCCAGCATTTT. The gene calls are TRBV6-1 and TRBJ1-5, with 7 positions matching TRBD1. Germline CDR1 and CDR2: MNHNS and SASEGT. After removal of 5 bases from V and 4 bases from J, the junction contained 5 bases not matched to a gene. This CDR3 has 14 residues.

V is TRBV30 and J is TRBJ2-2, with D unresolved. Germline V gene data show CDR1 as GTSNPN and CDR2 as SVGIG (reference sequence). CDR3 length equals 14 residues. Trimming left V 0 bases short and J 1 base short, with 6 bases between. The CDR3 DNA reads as TGTGCCTGGAGTGTACTACGGAACACCGGGGAGCTGTTTTTT. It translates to CAWSVLRNTGELFF.

CDR3 DNA sequence: TGTGCCAGTAGTATAATGGCCCAACTGAACACTGAAGCTTTCTTT. This gives the protein CASSIMAQLNTEAFF. V is TRBV19 and J is TRBJ1-1; D ambiguous. Germline assignment: CDR1 LNHDA and CDR2 SQIVND (reference sequence). The CDR3 has 15 amino acids. V was trimmed by 2 bases and J by 0 bases, leaving 10 bases between them. Looking up the rest from reference TRBV19 and TRBJ1-1 gives the full variable domain: DGGITQSPKYLFRKEGQNVTLSCEQNLNHDAMYWYRQDPGQGLRLIYYSQIVNDFQKGDIAEGYSVSREKKESFPLTVTSAQKNPTAFYLCASSIMAQLNTEAFFGQGTRLTVV.

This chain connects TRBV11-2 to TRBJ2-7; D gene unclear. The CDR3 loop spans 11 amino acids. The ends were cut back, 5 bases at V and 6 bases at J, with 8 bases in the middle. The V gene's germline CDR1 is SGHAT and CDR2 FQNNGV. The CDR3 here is CASSSPGEQYF. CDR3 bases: TGTGCCAGCAGCAGCCCGGGCGAGCAGTACTTC. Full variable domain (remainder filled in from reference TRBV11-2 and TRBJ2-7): EAGVAQSPRYKIIEKRQSVAFWCNPISGHATLYWYQQILGQGPKLLIQFQNNGVVDDSQLPKDRFSAERLKGVDSTLKIQPAKLEDSAVYLCASSSPGEQYFGPGTRLTVT.

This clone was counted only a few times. The CDR3, as DNA: TGTGCCAGCAGCGTAGTTCTTAGCTCCGGGGAGCTGTTTTTT. Amino acids: CASSVVLSSGELFF. The V and J genes are TRBV9 and TRBJ2-2; D remains ambiguous. Germline-derived CDR1 and CDR2 are SGDLS and YYNGEE. Deletions cut 0 bases from V and 6 bases from J, with 9 bases between. The CDR3 has 14 residues.

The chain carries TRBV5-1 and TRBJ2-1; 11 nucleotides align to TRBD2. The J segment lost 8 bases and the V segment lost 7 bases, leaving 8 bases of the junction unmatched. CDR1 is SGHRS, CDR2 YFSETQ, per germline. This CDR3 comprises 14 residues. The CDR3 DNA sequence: TGCGCCAGCGGATTTACTAGCGGGAGCCATGAGCAGTTCTTC. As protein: CASGFTSGSHEQFF.